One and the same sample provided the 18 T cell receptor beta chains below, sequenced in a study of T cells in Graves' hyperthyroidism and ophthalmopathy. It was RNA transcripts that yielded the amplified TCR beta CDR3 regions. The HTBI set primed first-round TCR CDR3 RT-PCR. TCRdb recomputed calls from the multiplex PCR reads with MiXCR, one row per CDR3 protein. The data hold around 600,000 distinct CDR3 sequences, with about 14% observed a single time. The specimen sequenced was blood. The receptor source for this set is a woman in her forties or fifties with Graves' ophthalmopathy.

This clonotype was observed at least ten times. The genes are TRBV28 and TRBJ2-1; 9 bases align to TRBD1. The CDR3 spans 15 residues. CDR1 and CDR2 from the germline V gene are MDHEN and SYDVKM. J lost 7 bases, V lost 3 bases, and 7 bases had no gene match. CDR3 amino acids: CASSFSGQGFNEQFF. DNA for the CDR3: TGTGCCAGCAGTTTTAGTGGACAGGGGTTTAATGAGCAGTTCTTC.

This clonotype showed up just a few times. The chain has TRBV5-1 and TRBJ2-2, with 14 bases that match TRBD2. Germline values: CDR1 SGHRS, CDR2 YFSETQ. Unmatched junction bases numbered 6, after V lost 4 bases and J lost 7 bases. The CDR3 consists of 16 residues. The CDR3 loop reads CASSQTSGRAHGELFF. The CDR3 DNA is TGCGCCAGCAGCCAGACTAGCGGGAGGGCCCACGGGGAGCTGTTTTTT. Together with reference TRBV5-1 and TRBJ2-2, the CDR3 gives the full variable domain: KAGVTQTPRYLIKTRGQQVTLSCSPISGHRSVSWYQQTPGQGLQFLFEYFSETQRNKGNFPGRFSGRQFSNSRSEMNVSTLELGDSALYLCASSQTSGRAHGELFFGEGSRLTVL.

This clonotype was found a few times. The CDR3 region has the DNA TGTGCCAGCAGTTCCTACAGGGCTTTCTACGAGCAGTACTTC. It encodes CASSSYRAFYEQYF. The chain uses TRBV27 and TRBJ2-7; TRBD1 is a possible D gene (6 bases). This CDR3 spans 14 amino acids. Germline CDR1 reads MNHEY; CDR2 reads SMNVEV (reference sequence). Trimming removed 4 bases at V and 3 bases at J, with 13 bases between.

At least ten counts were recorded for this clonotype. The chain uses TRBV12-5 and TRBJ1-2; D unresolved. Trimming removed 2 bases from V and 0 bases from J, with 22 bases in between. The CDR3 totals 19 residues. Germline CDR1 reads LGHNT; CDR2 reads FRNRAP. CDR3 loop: CASGLTIRLSGQTNYGYTF. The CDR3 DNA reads TGTGCTAGTGGTTTGACAATCCGACTGTCCGGGCAGACTAACTATGGCTACACCTTC. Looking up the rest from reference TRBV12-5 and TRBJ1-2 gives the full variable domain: DARVTQTPRHKVTEMGQEVTMRCQPILGHNTVFWYRQTMMQGLELLAYFRNRAPLDDSGMPKDRFSAEMPDATLATLKIQPSEPRDSAVYFCASGLTIRLSGQTNYGYTFGSGTRLTVV.

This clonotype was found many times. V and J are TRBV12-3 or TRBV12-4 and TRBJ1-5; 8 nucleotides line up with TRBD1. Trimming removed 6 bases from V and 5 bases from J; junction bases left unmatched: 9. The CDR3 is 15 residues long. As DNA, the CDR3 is TGTGCCAGCAGCTCTTACCGACAGGGGTATCAGCCCCAGCATTTT. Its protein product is CASSSYRQGYQPQHF.

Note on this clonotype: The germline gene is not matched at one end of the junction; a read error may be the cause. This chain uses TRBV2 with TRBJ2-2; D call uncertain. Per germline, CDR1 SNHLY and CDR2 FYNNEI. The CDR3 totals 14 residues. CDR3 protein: CATSARRVPGELFF. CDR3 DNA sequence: TGTGCCACCAGTGCTAGAAGGGTCCCCGGGGAGCTGTTTTTT.

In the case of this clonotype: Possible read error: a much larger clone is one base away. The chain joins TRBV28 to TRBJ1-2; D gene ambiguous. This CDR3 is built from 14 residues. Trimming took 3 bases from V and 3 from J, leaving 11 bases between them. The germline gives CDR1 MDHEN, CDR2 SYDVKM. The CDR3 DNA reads TGTGCCAGCAGTTTTTCGGGCCTATACTATGGCTACACCTTC. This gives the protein CASSFSGLYYGYTF.

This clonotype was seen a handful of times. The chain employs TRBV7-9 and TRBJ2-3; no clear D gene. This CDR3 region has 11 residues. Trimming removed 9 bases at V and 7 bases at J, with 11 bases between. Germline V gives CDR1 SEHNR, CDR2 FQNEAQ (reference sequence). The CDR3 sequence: CASDDRNTQYF. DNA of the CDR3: TGTGCCAGTGACGATCGCAATACGCAGTATTTT.

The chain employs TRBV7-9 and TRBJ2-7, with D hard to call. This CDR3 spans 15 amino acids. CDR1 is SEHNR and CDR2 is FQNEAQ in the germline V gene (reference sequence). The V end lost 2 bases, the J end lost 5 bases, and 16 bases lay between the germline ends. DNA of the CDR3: TGTGCCAGCAGCTTACGCGAAGGATGGAACCACGAGCAGTACTTC. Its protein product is CASSLREGWNHEQYF.

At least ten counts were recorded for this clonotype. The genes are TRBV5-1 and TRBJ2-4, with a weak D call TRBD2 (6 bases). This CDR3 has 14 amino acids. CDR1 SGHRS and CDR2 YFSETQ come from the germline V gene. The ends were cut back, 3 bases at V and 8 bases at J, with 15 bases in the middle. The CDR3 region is CASSSRDWGDIQYF. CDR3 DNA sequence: TGCGCCAGCAGCTCCCGGGACTGGGGGGACATTCAGTACTTC.

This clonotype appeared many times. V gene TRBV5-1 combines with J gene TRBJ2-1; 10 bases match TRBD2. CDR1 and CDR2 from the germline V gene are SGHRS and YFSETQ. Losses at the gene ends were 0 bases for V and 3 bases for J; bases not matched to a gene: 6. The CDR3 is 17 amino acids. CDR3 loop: CASSLGSSGSSYNEQFF. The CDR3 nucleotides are TGCGCCAGCAGCTTGGGCTCTAGCGGGAGCAGCTACAATGAGCAGTTCTTC.

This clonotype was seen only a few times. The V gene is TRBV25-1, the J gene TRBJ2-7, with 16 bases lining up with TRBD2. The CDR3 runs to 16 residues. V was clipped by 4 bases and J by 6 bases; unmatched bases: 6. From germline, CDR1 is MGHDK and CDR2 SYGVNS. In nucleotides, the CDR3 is TGTGCCAGCAGTGCCTCCGGGACTAGCGGGAGGGCCGAGCAGTACTTC. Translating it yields CASSASGTSGRAEQYF.

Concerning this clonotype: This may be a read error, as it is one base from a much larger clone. CDR3 amino acids: CASRKSGQYYEQHF. CDR3 DNA sequence: TGTGCCAGCAGAAAATCGGGACAGTACTACGAGCAGCACTTC. V gene TRBV28 combines with J gene TRBJ2-7, with TRBD1 identical over 7 bases. Germline V gene data show CDR1 as MDHEN and CDR2 as SYDVKM. The CDR3 loop spans 14 amino acids.

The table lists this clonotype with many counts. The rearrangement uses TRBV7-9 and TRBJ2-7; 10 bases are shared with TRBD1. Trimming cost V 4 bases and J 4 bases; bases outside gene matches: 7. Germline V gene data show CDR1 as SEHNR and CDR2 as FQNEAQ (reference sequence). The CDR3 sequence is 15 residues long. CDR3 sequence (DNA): TGTGCCAGCAGCTCCGCCGGGACAGGGGCGTACGAGCAGTACTTC. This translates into CASSSAGTGAYEQYF. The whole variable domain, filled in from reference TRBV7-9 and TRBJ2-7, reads DTGVSQNPRHKITKRGQNVTFRCDPISEHNRLYWYRQTLGQGPEFLTYFQNEAQLEKSRLLSDRFSAERPKGSFSTLEIQRTEQGDSAMYLCASSSAGTGAYEQYFGPGTRLTVT.

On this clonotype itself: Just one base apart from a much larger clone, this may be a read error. This chain's CDR3 is CSARGLALSNEQYF. As DNA, the CDR3 is TGCAGTGCTAGAGGGCTAGCGTTAAGCAATGAGCAGTACTTC. This chain links TRBV20-1 with TRBJ2-7, with D perhaps matching TRBD2 (6 bases). Germline CDR1 is DFQATT and CDR2 is SNEGSKA (reference sequence). Trimming took off 1 base at V and 7 bases at J, with 17 bases between the two ends. This CDR3 region has 14 residues.

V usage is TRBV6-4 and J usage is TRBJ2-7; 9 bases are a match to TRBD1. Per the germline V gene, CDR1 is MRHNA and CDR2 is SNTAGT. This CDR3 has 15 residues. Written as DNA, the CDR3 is TGTGGCGGCAGTCCAATAGGGACAGGGCTCTACGAGCAGTACTTC. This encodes CGGSPIGTGLYEQYF.

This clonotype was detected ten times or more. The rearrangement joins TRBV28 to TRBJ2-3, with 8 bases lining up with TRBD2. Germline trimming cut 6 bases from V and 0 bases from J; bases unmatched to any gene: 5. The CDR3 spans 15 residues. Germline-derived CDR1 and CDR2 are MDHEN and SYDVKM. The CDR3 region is CASSDTSGSTDTQYF. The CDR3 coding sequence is TGTGCCAGCAGCGATACTAGCGGAAGCACAGATACGCAGTATTTT.

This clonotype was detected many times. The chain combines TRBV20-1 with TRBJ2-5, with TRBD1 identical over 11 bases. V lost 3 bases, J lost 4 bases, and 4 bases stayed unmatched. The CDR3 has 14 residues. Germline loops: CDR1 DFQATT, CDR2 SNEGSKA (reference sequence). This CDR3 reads CSASWGTGGETQYF. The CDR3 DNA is TGCAGTGCTAGCTGGGGGACAGGGGGAGAGACCCAGTACTTC.